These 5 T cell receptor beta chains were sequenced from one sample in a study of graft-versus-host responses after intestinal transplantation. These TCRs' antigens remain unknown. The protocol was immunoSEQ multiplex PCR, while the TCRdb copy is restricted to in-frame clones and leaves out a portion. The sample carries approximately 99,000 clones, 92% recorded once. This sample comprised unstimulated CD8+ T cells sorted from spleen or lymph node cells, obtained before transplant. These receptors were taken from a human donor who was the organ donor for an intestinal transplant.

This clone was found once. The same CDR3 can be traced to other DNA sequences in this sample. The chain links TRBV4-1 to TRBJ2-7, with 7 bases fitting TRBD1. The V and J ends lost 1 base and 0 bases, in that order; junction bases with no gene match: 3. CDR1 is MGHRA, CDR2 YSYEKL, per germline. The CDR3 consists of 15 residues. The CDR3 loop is CASSQGQGFSYEQYF. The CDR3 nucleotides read TGCGCCAGCAGCCAAGGACAGGGATTCTCCTACGAGCAGTACTTC.

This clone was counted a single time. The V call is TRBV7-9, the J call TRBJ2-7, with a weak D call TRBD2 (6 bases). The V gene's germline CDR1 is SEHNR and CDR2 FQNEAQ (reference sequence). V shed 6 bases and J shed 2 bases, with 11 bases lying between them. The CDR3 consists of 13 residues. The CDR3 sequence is CASSSGRTYEQYF. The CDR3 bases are TGTGCCAGCAGTAGCGGCCGGACCTACGAGCAGTACTTC.

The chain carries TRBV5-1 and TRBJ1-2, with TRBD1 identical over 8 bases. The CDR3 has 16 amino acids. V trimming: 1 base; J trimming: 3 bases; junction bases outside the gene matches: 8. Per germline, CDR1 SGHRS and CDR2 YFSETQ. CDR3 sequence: CASSLSLQGVDYGYTF. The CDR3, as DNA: TGCGCCAGCAGCTTGTCGTTACAGGGGGTGGACTATGGCTACACCTTC.

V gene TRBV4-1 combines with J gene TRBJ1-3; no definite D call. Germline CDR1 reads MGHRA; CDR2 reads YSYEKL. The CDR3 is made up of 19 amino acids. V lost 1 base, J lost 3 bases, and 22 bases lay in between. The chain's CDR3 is CASSQARWWTGRIGNTIYF. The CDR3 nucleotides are TGCGCCAGCAGCCAAGCCCGATGGTGGACGGGAAGGATTGGAAACACCATATATTTT.

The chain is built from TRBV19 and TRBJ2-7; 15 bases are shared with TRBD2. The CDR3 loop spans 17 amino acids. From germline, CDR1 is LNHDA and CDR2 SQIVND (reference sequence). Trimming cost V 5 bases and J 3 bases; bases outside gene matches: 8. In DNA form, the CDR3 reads TGTGCCAGTAGTCCTACGGGACTAGCGGGAGGAAGCTACGAGCAGTACTTC. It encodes CASSPTGLAGGSYEQYF.